The rows below give T cell receptor beta chains drawn from one sample of a study of T cell changes during pregnancy in multiple sclerosis. Method: immunoSEQ multiplex PCR; TCRdb's copy keeps in-frame clones and lacks some. The top ten clones hold 0.7% to 0.8% of a sample with approximately 65,000 clones, approximately 90% of them seen once. Sample: CD4+ T cells from peripheral blood mononuclear cells, taken in the first trimester of pregnancy. These receptors were taken from a female donor with multiple sclerosis, enrolled in a pregnancy study. CDR3s include the opening cysteine and the closing phenylalanine or tryptophan. D genes are given only for firm matches. Size is omitted from some rows. Given values are once, few, many or a class for expanded clones.

cdr3_nt,cdr3_aa,d_call,v_call,j_call,clone_size
TGTGCCAGCAGCTTAGCACGGGGGATTTCCTACGAGCAGTACTTC,CASSLARGISYEQYF,.,TRBV11-2,TRBJ2-7,.
TGTGCCTGGAGTATAGGGAGCGGCTACACCTTC,CAWSIGSGYTF,.,TRBV30,TRBJ1-2,.
TGTGCCAGCAGCCCGGACAGTCTATGGACTGAGGTGGAAGCTTTCTTT,CASSPDSLWTEVEAFF,.,TRBV14,TRBJ1-1,.
TGTGCCAGCAGTTACCTTGGGAGAACTGGAAACACCATATATTTT,CASSYLGRTGNTIYF,.,TRBV6-5,TRBJ1-3,.
TGTGCCAGCAGTTTATCCCCCCGGACTGAAGCTTTCTTT,CASSLSPRTEAFF,.,TRBV27,TRBJ1-1,.
TGTGCCAGCAGCTTACAGGGGGCGCGTGGCTACACCTTC,CASSLQGARGYTF,TRBD1,TRBV7-6,TRBJ1-2,.
TGTGCCAGCAGCCCCCGGGACAGAAGAAACACCATATATTTT,CASSPRDRRNTIYF,TRBD1,TRBV13,TRBJ1-3,.
TGTGCCAGCAGCCCGCAGGGGGCCGGGGAGCTGTTTTTT,CASSPQGAGELFF,TRBD1,TRBV14,TRBJ2-2,.
TGCGCCAGCAGCCCAGCCTCGACAGGGGGAAGCTCTGGAAACACCATATATTTT,CASSPASTGGSSGNTIYF,TRBD1,TRBV4-1,TRBJ1-3,.
TGTGCCTGGGGCCTTGGAACAGTGAACACTGAAGCTTTCTTT,CAWGLGTVNTEAFF,.,TRBV30,TRBJ1-1,.
TGTGCCAGCAGCGCTGCCCCGATAGCGGGACTAGCGGGGGGGGGTAACCAAGAGACCCAGTACTTC,CASSAAPIAGLAGGGNQETQYF,TRBD2,TRBV9,TRBJ2-5,.
TGTGCCAGCAGCTTGGTTTCCCCCCAGGGGAATTCACCCCTCCACTTT,CASSLVSPQGNSPLHF,.,TRBV7-2,TRBJ1-6,.
TGTGCCAGCAGTTTAAGGAGGGGCCCCTACGAGCAGTACTTC,CASSLRRGPYEQYF,.,TRBV27,TRBJ2-7,.
TGTGCCAGCAGCTTGGGGGCGGGGGGCAATCAGCCCCAGCATTTT,CASSLGAGGNQPQHF,.,TRBV7-2,TRBJ1-5,.
TGTGCCAGCAGCTTAGAGGCGCGGGGAACTGGCGAGACCCAGTACTTC,CASSLEARGTGETQYF,.,TRBV7-3,TRBJ2-5,once
TGTGCCAGCAGCTTAGACCTAGCAGGAGGTGGGGAGCTGTTTTTT,CASSLDLAGGGELFF,.,TRBV7-2,TRBJ2-2,.
TGTGCCAGCAGCCCGACAGGGGTAGAGCAGTACTTC,CASSPTGVEQYF,TRBD1,TRBV7-2,TRBJ2-7,.
TGTGCCAGTAGTATAGATCCCCCCGGGACAGGCCGCTACGAGCAGTACTTC,CASSIDPPGTGRYEQYF,TRBD1,TRBV19,TRBJ2-7,.
TGTGCCAGCAGTGTACGAGGACAGGGAAAAACCGGGGAGCTGTTTTTT,CASSVRGQGKTGELFF,TRBD1,TRBV7-9,TRBJ2-2,.
TGTGCCAGCTCACCACTGGGACTAGCGGGGGGGCGTCAAGAGACCCAGTACTTC,CASSPLGLAGGRQETQYF,TRBD2,TRBV18,TRBJ2-5,.
TGCGCCAGCTCCGAGTCGGGTGGAAACACCATATATTTT,CASSESGGNTIYF,.,TRBV5-1,TRBJ1-3,.
TGTGCCAGCAGCCGACAGGGTTCGTATGGCTACACCTTC,CASSRQGSYGYTF,TRBD1,TRBV7-9,TRBJ1-2,.